This record covers a single T cell receptor beta chain. The record originates from a study of blood T cell repertoires in COVID-19. Across the study: Collection of acute and convalescent COVID-19 samples took place in the United States, Italy and Spain. PBMCs, B-cell-depleted T cells, or T cells were the source of the cDNA or gDNA that made up the material.

Per the authors' pipeline: Amplification of reference gene primers was used by the study to estimate nucleated cell counts. Assay used: immunoSEQ multiplex PCR; TCRdb lists only in-frame clones, some missing. V, J and clone size reflect that table, while D and trimming were determined from the DNA. Among under 95,000 clones listed, approximately 86% were seen once. This CDR3 spans 14 amino acids. Trimming pared 4 bases from V and 5 bases from J, leaving 14 bases between. Germline loops: CDR1 WNHNN, CDR2 SYGVQD (reference sequence). Sequenced input: peripheral blood. The chain uses TRBV10-1 and TRBJ2-5, with D tentatively TRBD1 (6 bases). This clonotype was sampled from a woman older than 75 with acute or convalescent COVID-19. The DNA of the CDR3 is TGCGCCAGCAGTGGGACAGAGGGACGGGAGACCCAGTACTTC. Its protein is CASSGTEGRETQYF.